This T cell receptor beta chain came from a study of spatial heterogeneity in lung cancer. In the study overall: Consistently, beta-chain sequences turned up in larger numbers than alpha-chain sequences did.

From the 5' RACE reads, TCRdb called clonotypes with MiXCR, one entry per CDR3 protein. The sample comprises roughly 79,000 distinct CDR3 sequences, around 7.8% of which are singletons, and 6% to 7% rests with the top ten. This clonotype was recorded a few times. Stated time point: sample taken at primary tumor resection. The input material, whole RNA from tumor, nontumor lung or frozen PBMC, was sequenced unsorted. CDR1 is SGHTA and CDR2 is FQGNSA in the germline V gene. The CDR3 loop spans 16 amino acids. V was clipped by 1 base and J by 6 bases, with 18 bases between them. This receptor was identified in a male donor with early-stage non-small cell lung cancer. The material sequenced was PBMCs, taken at surgery. This chain uses TRBV7-2 with TRBJ1-1; D is uncertain. The DNA for the CDR3 is TGTGCCAGCAGCTTAGTTCCGGGCCTGGGGTCGGCTGAAGCTTTCTTT. Protein sequence: CASSLVPGLGSAEAFF.